This TCR beta chain was sequenced for a study of shared clonotypes between healthy human individuals. The J segment lost 5 bases and the V segment lost 3 bases, leaving 8 bases of the junction unmatched. The CDR3 length is 15 residues. Germline V lookup: CDR1 MGHRA, CDR2 YSYEKL. At the deep level, the assay was run. Assay: immunoSEQ multiplex PCR; the TCRdb copy retains only in-frame clones and omits some. The sample shows roughly 720,000 clones, 90% of them seen only once. Sequenced material: memory CD8+ T cells from PBMCs. Subset of the sample: CD45RO+ cells pooled with CCR7-negative TemRA cells. This receptor was taken from a man between 18 and 35 years old in good health. Some clones in this sample may be carry-over from other donors' samples. V usage is TRBV4-1 and J usage is TRBJ1-1; 8 nucleotides agree with TRBD1. CDR3 in amino acids: CASSQGGQVRTEAFF. The CDR3 bases are TGCGCCAGCAGCCAGGGGGGACAGGTGCGGACTGAAGCTTTCTTT.